One T cell receptor beta chain is described in this entry. Which antigen it targets is not known. No base quality information exists; no much larger clone differs at one position. The cohort was made up of about 670 healthy bone marrow donors. All cohort members were sampled while nominally healthy, although unrecorded immune exposures were likely present. The donor was CMV seropositive and belonged to the group of 250 to 350 seropositive cohort members. A peripheral blood sample was provided by each donor, and peripheral blood mononuclear cells were used for TCR beta sequencing. The Qiagen DNeasy Blood Extraction Kit was used to extract genomic DNA from the blood cell samples. The data are from a study of cytomegalovirus exposure and HLA in healthy donors (dated by TCRdb to the late 2010s). For the study in its entirety: In an earlier analysis of under 600 of the donors, 250 to 350 Gb of sequence data and approximately 100 million unique TCR beta sequences from about 179 million T cells were reported. An early release that covered around 590 HLA-typed donors contained around 300 gigabases of sequencing data and tens of millions of unique TCR sequences. Among the 398 genotyped donors, around 81% belonged to the genetic ancestry cluster associated with self-reported Caucasian donors. The study was designed to test whether signatures of past pathogen exposure could be identified by cataloging public T cell receptors. The study profiled the T cell repertoires of around 700 subjects by immunosequencing and related them to cytomegalovirus serostatus. A separate validation cohort of 100 to 150 different subjects was used in addition to the 666-subject first cohort. To predict cytomegalovirus infection status, the study brought together high-throughput TCR immunosequencing, statistical association of individual TCRs with disease status, and machine learning. In a later analysis, previously published TCR beta repertoires from more than 500 donors were re-analyzed and high-resolution HLA genotyping was added so that TCR occurrence patterns could be studied. In the later analysis, no new phenotypic data were used to find candidate immune exposures; instead, reliance was placed on TCR beta sequences and their occurrence across donors. An earlier analysis of approximately 630 of the donors applied high-throughput TCR beta sequencing to assess whether each TCR beta V gene segment acted as functional or pseudogenic. Alongside the repertoire data, information on donor age, sex, ethnicity and CMV serostatus was compiled. In a later genetic analysis, genome-wide SNP genotypes for about 60% of the 666 donors were used, and that subset was treated as a discovery cohort. Every repertoire in the discovery cohort had been generated on one and the same sequencing platform. Class I and class II HLA loci were covered by the typing at four-digit resolution. The number of typed donors differed by locus: about 620-640 for A, B, C, DRB1 and DQB1; approximately 530 for DQA1; 606 for DPA1; and about 450 for DPB1. Four or five DR-DQ haplotypes were treated as single units for association and clustering because of strong linkage in the cohort. Across 398 genotyped donors of the cohort, an average of about 200,000 unique TCR beta nucleotide sequences per donor were sequenced, and roughly 17% of those sequences were non-productive.

Paper-wide results and their limitations: In a later analysis, several top co-occurrence clusters were reported to appear linked to parvovirus B19, influenza, CMV and Epstein-Barr virus. According to a later analysis, TCR association rates differed among HLA loci, with DRB1 alleles showing the most associated TCRs and HLA-C alleles showing the fewest. Presence/absence analyses assumed roughly uniform sequencing depth across donors, an assumption that may not hold. The only immune exposure information available for the cohort was CMV serostatus. Some IMGT-functional V segments, including TRBV6-2 and TRBV6-3, could not be told apart with the 87-base-pair reads, so those segments were excluded. Linkage disequilibrium might explain the correlated functional status among segregating V segments, but an unknown experimental factor could not be excluded. Most TCR sequences were seen in very few donors, while some public TCRs were found in many individuals. In this cohort, only TCR beta chains were sequenced, and detectable features were limited by the absence of alpha or paired-chain data. A total of 150 or so TCR beta chains were listed by the study as associated with cytomegalovirus. Cytomegalovirus status was reported to be diagnosed by the classifier with high specificity and sensitivity in both the original and validation cohorts. The earlier analysis of some 560 of the donors excluded 15 to 20 rarely observed V segments, including chromosome 9 orphons, because counts were too low. According to a later genetic analysis, donors in an Asian-associated ancestry cluster had fewer N-insertions in productive TCRs than the approximately 710-donor mean. A cluster of highly shared sequence variants was judged likely to represent a technical artifact of the sequencing pipeline. In a later analysis, HLA-associated TCR beta chains showed more clonal expansion and lower generation probabilities than non-associated chains that were equally common. An earlier analysis of 450 to 750 of the donors showed that most TCR beta V segments appeared in productive rearrangements either about 90% or about 30% of the time, which broadly matched IMGT annotations. The authors suggested that the approach could potentially be extended to other disease states and immunological phenotypes. A further reported finding was that TCR beta sequences accurately predicted the HLA-A and HLA-B alleles for most subjects in the first cohort. A few of the identified cytomegalovirus-associated TCR beta chains were confirmed in vitro to be specific for cytomegalovirus antigens. When HLA alleles, especially DR and DQ, strongly co-occurred, TCR associations were difficult to assign to individual alleles. An association between a missense DCLRE1C variant and V-gene and J-gene trimming of TCR beta chains was found in a later genetic analysis and replicated in an independent cohort. In a later analysis, most CMV-associated TCR beta chains were found to appear HLA-restricted, with HLA associations seemingly driven largely by CMV exposure. Because HLA typing was unavailable for some donors at each locus, only the typed subset was used in association tests. In a later analysis, some 18,000 TCR beta sequences were associated with specific HLA alleles at a false discovery rate of 0.05.

The library came from the immunoSEQ multiplex PCR assay. The multiplex PCR relied on a mix of 60 forward primers for TCR Vbeta segments and 13 reverse primers for TCR Jbeta segments. The CDR3 region of rearranged TCR beta genes was amplified from genomic DNA with a multiplex PCR assay. On the Illumina HiSeq System, the amplified TCR beta libraries were sequenced as 87-base-pair reads. On the study's bioinformatics: In a later analysis, some 80 million unique TCR beta chains were counted across the 500 to 850 repertoires, and roughly 10 million of these chains were shared by at least two donors. Raw reads were error-corrected and collapsed into unique sequences with a nearest-neighbor algorithm that merged closely related sequences to remove PCR and sequencing errors. CDR3 sequences were aligned to IMGT reference sequences to assign V, D and J gene segments. Each retained sequence needed at least a six-nucleotide match to both a V gene segment and a J gene segment. Rearrangements were called productive when the CDR3 lacked stop codons and stayed in frame with V and J; all others were non-productive. Following IMGT convention, CDR3 was defined as the stretch from the second conserved V-encoded cysteine to the conserved J-encoded phenylalanine. Sequences without an unambiguous match to a single V gene segment were excluded from the earlier analysis of 587 of the donors. In an earlier analysis of approximately 500 of the donors, a V segment was called functional when productive rearrangements were above 56.7%, and segregating when the standard deviation between donors exceeded 5%. A statistical classification framework was built for diagnosing cytomegalovirus status from the catalog of TCR beta chain sequences. V and J gene assignment, in a later analysis, came from comparing TCR nucleotide sequences with IMGT/GENE-DB human TR gene sequences. A later analysis assigned CDR3 sequences and most-parsimonious VDJ recombination scenarios with the TCRdist pipeline. A later analysis defined each TCR beta chain by its CDR3 amino acid sequence plus V-gene family, and excluded reads lacking a unique V-gene family. A later analysis removed over 500 highly shared, low-generation-probability nucleotide sequences to deal with suspected cross-contamination and a sequencing artifact. In a later analysis, a clonal expansion index for each public chain was calculated from normalized within-repertoire ranks of inferred template counts. In a later analysis, generation probabilities were computed with a VDJ recombination model fitted to out-of-frame rearrangements, and the resulting probabilities were checked against IGoR. Hypergeometric tests were used in a later analysis to score TCR-TCR, TCR-HLA and TCR-CMV co-occurrence, with a repertoire-size bias correction applied to the TCR pairs. False discovery rates were estimated in a later analysis by permuting HLA or CMV assignments 20 times. In a later analysis, co-occurring TCRs were grouped using DBSCAN, and TCRdist sequence similarity was added for clustering within HLA-allele-positive subsets. For co-occurrence clustering, repertoires with fewer than 30,000 or more than 120,000 public chains were excluded, along with 4 to 6 repertoires with anomalous nucleotide sharing. TCRdb obtained this table from immuneACCESS and retained in-frame rearrangements with V and J assigned. These tables miss some clones; where compared with another copy, unresolved V genes account for less than half of the shortfall, and the remainder is unexplained. The V and J calls and clone size are taken from that table; D and trimming were inferred from the DNA. Present in this sample are 140,000 to 150,000 clones, 65% to 85% of which were seen just once. 6.5% to 8% of the sample lies in the top ten.

The V and J ends are trimmed by 8 bases and 2 bases, leaving 19 bases between them. CDR1 and CDR2 (MNHEY, SMNVEV) derive from the germline V gene (reference sequence). The CDR3, from cysteine to phenylalanine, totals 15 residues. Of the read, only the CDR3 DNA is kept; its 45 bases are in frame from base 1. Specimen: PBMCs. The receptor chain draws on TRBV27 and TRBJ2-7, with the D segment identity uncertain. The source is a middle-aged woman in good health and CMV-seropositive. The DNA sequence is as follows: TGTGCCAGCTCCCCGAGGCAGTCTTCCCCCTACGAGCAGTACTTC. This encodes CASSPRQSSPYEQYF.